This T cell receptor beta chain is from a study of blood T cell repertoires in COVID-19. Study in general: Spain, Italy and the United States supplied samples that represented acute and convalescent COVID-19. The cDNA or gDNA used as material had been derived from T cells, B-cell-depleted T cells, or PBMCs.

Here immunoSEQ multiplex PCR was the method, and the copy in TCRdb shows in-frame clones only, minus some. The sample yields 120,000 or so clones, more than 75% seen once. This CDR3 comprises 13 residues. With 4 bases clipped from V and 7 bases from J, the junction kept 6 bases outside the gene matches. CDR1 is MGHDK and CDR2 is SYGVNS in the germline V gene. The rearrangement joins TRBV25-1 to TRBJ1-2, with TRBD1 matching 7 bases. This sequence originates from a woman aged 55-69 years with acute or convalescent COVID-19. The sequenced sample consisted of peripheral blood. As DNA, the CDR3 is TGTGCCAGCAGTGCTGGACAGGTGGCTGGCTACACCTTC. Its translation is CASSAGQVAGYTF.